The sequence of this T cell receptor (beta chain) was determined in a study of shared T cell receptors in the human thymus. Between the trimmed V and J ends, which lost 0 bases and 7 bases, there was a span of 19 bases. CDR3 length: 16 amino acids. Germline V gene data show CDR1 as SGHRS and CDR2 as YFSETQ. Measured with immunoSEQ multiplex PCR; TCRdb has only the in-frame clones, and not every one. The repertoire includes 450,000 to 650,000 clones, 75% to 80% of them detected once, and 0.013% sits in the top ten. These records were also assigned to another study, of human thymus T cells.

This receptor was taken from a boy younger than two with a congenital heart defect. The chain has TRBV5-1 and TRBJ1-2; tentative D call: TRBD1 (6 bases). Sequencing used thymocytes. Here the CDR3 DNA reads TGCGCCAGCAGCTTGGTGCCTTCGAACAGGGACCGTGGCTACACCTTC. Translating it yields CASSLVPSNRDRGYTF.